This T cell receptor (beta chain) was recovered during a study of blood T cell repertoires in COVID-19. Across the study: Samples taken during acute and convalescent COVID-19 were collected in the United States, Italy and Spain.

The CDR3 extends over 16 amino acids. CDR1 is LGHDT, CDR2 YNNKEL, per germline (reference sequence). Trimming left V 3 bases short and J 10 bases short, with 19 bases between. This clone was picked up a small number of times. Original processing notes: Estimation of nucleated cell counts was performed using reference gene primer amplification. Measured with immunoSEQ multiplex PCR; TCRdb has only the in-frame clones, and not every one. From that table come the V and J calls and clone size; the DNA was used to work out D and trimming. This table holds tens of thousands of clones, approximately 80% found once.

The chain couples TRBV3-1 (or the pseudogene TRBV3-2) to TRBJ1-6; D may be TRBD1 (6 bases). The sequencing sample was made of peripheral blood. This TCR came from an elderly man with COVID-19, enrolled during active disease. The CDR3 loop reads CASSQTRTAGQSPLHF. Written as DNA, the CDR3 is TGTGCCAGCAGCCAGACAAGGACAGCTGGGCAGTCACCCCTCCACTTT.